This T cell receptor beta chain was identified during a study of OX40 agonist ivuxolimab in advanced cancers. Germline trimming cut 1 base from V and 2 bases from J; bases unmatched to any gene: 14. Looked up from germline, CDR1 is SQVTM and CDR2 is ANQGSEA. There are 19 residues in the CDR3. TCRdb keeps only in-frame clones here, not all; method: immunoSEQ multiplex PCR. The sample has roughly 60,000 clones, around 86% seen once. The clonotype originates from an adult with an advanced solid tumor such as melanoma, head and neck, liver or kidney cancer. The source material was CD4+ or CD8+ T cells sorted from blood, sampled in a trial of the OX40 agonist ivuxolimab. This chain links TRBV29-1 with TRBJ2-2, with TRBD2 matching over 9 bases. This chain's CDR3 is CSVEAPPRRGGLNTGELFF. CDR3 coding DNA: TGCAGCGTTGAAGCTCCCCCAAGGCGGGGGGGATTAAACACCGGGGAGCTGTTTTTT.